Each of the 27 T cell receptor beta chains below was sequenced from the same sample in a study of T-cell memory formation after mild COVID-19. MiXCR, applied by TCRdb to the 5' RACE reads, yields one record per CDR3 protein. The repertoire holds approximately 480,000 distinct CDR3 sequences, around a sixth seen once, with more than 9% in the top ten. The specimen was PBMCs or a T cell subset sorted from them (not recorded which). These receptors were collected from an adult woman who had mild COVID-19 (a few samples of this study predate the infection). Cell type and time point are not known.

This clonotype was found a few times. The chain recombines TRBV7-9 with TRBJ1-2, with 7 bases fitting TRBD1. The germline V gene encodes CDR1 SEHNR and CDR2 FQNEAQ (reference sequence). The trim removed 5 bases at V and 2 bases at J, leaving 5 bases unmatched. CDR3 size: 14 residues. Written as DNA, the CDR3 is TGTGCCAGCAGCACAGGGGTCACCAACTATGGCTACACCTTC. As protein: CASSTGVTNYGYTF.

This chain joins TRBV5-5 and TRBJ1-6, with D possibly matching TRBD1 (6 bases). Germline loops: CDR1 SGHKS, CDR2 YYEKEE (reference sequence). Trimming removed 4 bases at V and 9 bases at J, with 17 bases between. This CDR3 region has 15 residues. CDR3 sequence reads: CASSNREGLSSPLHF. The CDR3 DNA reads TGTGCCAGCAGCAACAGGGAAGGGCTCAGTTCACCCCTCCACTTT. Variable domain in full (rest from reference TRBV5-5 and TRBJ1-6): DAGVTQSPTHLIKTRGQQVTLRCSPISGHKSVSWYQQVLGQGPQFIFQYYEKEERGRGNFPDRFSARQFPNYSSELNVNALLLGDSALYLCASSNREGLSSPLHFGNGTRLTVT.

The chain joins TRBV5-1 to TRBJ2-1, with a possible D match to TRBD1 (6 bases). The CDR3 runs to 16 residues. CDR1 and CDR2 (germline): SGHRS, YFSETQ. The germline V and J ends were trimmed by 4 bases and 7 bases, with 21 bases remaining between them. This CDR3 reads CASSLTGQGELNEQFF. CDR3 coding DNA: TGCGCCAGCAGCCTGACGGGACAAGGGGAGCTTAATGAGCAGTTCTTC.

The chain couples TRBV25-1 to TRBJ2-7; 10 nucleotides agree with TRBD2. Germline CDR1 MGHDK, CDR2 SYGVNS. J gave up 0 bases and V 6 bases, and 5 bases lay outside the gene matches. CDR3 size: 15 residues. This CDR3 is CASRASGRGSYEQYF. The CDR3 DNA reads as TGTGCCAGCAGAGCCAGCGGGAGGGGCTCCTACGAGCAGTACTTC.

This clonotype showed up just a few times. V and J are TRBV4-1 and TRBJ1-1; TRBD1 might be the D (6 bases). This CDR3 spans 15 amino acids. Trimming shortened V by 0 bases and J by 2 bases, and 10 bases separated the two germline ends. Germline assignment: CDR1 MGHRA and CDR2 YSYEKL. The CDR3 sequence: CASSQERQVNTEAFF. Written as DNA, the CDR3 is TGCGCCAGCAGCCAAGAACGACAGGTAAACACTGAAGCTTTCTTT.

J is TRBJ1-1 and V is TRBV12-3 or TRBV12-4; 8 bases are shared with TRBD1. The CDR3 contains 17 residues. Trimming at V came to 6 bases and at J to 3 bases, leaving 15 bases not matched to a gene. The CDR3, as DNA: TGTGCCAGCAGCCATACCGGGACAGGCAGCGGCTACACTGAAGCTTTCTTT. Translating gives CASSHTGTGSGYTEAFF.

This clonotype was recorded a few times. The chain couples TRBV5-6 to TRBJ1-4, with 8 bases matching TRBD1. V trimming: 0 bases; J trimming: 6 bases; junction bases outside the gene matches: 1. CDR1 and CDR2 from the germline V gene are SGHDT and YYEEEE. This CDR3 has 14 residues. CDR3 protein: CASSLGTGHEKLFF. In nucleotides, the CDR3 is TGTGCCAGCAGCTTGGGGACAGGGCATGAAAAACTGTTTTTT.

J is TRBJ2-7 and V is TRBV2, with D possibly TRBD1 on 5 matching bases. Germline V CDR1 and CDR2: SNHLY, FYNNEI. This CDR3 is 13 amino acids long. Trimming took 4 bases from V and 1 from J, leaving 8 bases between them. DNA for the CDR3: TGTGCCAGCAGTGGGAGACAGTCCTACGAGCAGTACTTC. Amino acid sequence: CASSGRQSYEQYF.

This clonotype was counted at least ten times. V usage is TRBV28 and J usage is TRBJ2-1; D not resolved. The V end lost 8 bases, the J end lost 0 bases, and 17 bases lay between the germline ends. The CDR3 totals 16 residues. Germline V gene lookup returns CDR1 MDHEN and CDR2 SYDVKM. CDR3 loop: CASGPRSTSSYNEQFF. In nucleotides, the CDR3 is TGTGCCAGCGGCCCCCGAAGCACGAGCTCCTACAATGAGCAGTTCTTC.

The chain links TRBV3-1 to TRBJ2-3, with D perhaps TRBD2 (6 bases). The length of the CDR3 is 14 residues. Trimming removed 6 bases from V and 6 bases from J, with 16 bases in between. Germline V gene data show CDR1 as LGHDT and CDR2 as YNNKEL (reference sequence). The CDR3 here is CASSPDWAGDTQYF. CDR3 bases: TGTGCCAGCAGTCCGGACTGGGCGGGGGATACGCAGTATTTT.

This clonotype was seen a few times. The chain has TRBV5-1 and TRBJ1-6; 9 bases are shared with TRBD1. CDR1 and CDR2 from the germline V gene are SGHRS and YFSETQ. Trimming at V came to 4 bases and at J to 5 bases, leaving 4 bases not matched to a gene. CDR3 length equals 15 residues. The CDR3 is CASSPRTGDNSPLHF. DNA of the CDR3: TGCGCCAGCAGCCCACGGACAGGGGATAATTCACCCCTCCACTTT.

This chain joins TRBV15 and TRBJ1-5, with D perhaps TRBD1 (5 bases). The ends were cut back, 0 bases at V and 4 bases at J, with 10 bases in the middle. The CDR3 is made up of 15 amino acids. Per the germline V gene, CDR1 is LNHNV and CDR2 is YYDKDF (reference sequence). The CDR3 reads CATSREGRVNQPQHF. The CDR3 DNA reads as TGTGCCACCAGCAGAGAGGGCAGGGTTAATCAGCCCCAGCATTTT.

In this sample, this clonotype turned up a few times. The chain carries TRBV5-1 and TRBJ2-5, with TRBD2 identical over 10 bases. This CDR3 has 20 residues. The V segment lost 1 base and the J segment 2 bases; nucleotides outside the gene matches: 17. Looked up from germline, CDR1 is SGHRS and CDR2 is YFSETQ. The CDR3 spells CASSLPAGGLAGARQETQYF. The DNA of the CDR3 is TGCGCCAGCAGCTTGCCCGCCGGGGGTCTAGCGGGAGCACGACAAGAGACCCAGTACTTC.

This chain connects TRBV5-5 to TRBJ1-2, with a weak D call TRBD1 (5 bases). V was clipped by 3 bases and J by 8 bases, with 20 bases between them. The germline CDR1 and CDR2 sequences are SGHKS and YYEKEE (reference sequence). The CDR3 runs to 15 residues. The CDR3: CASSSRDEVFHGYTF. The CDR3, as DNA: TGTGCCAGCAGCTCCCGGGACGAGGTGTTCCACGGCTACACCTTC.

The chain employs TRBV7-3 and TRBJ2-3; TRBD2 matches 12 bases. Trimming at V came to 5 bases and at J to 2 bases, leaving 11 bases not matched to a gene. The CDR3 has 18 residues. The germline gives CDR1 SGHTA, CDR2 FQGTGA. The CDR3: CASSLKTGLAGHTDTQYF. CDR3 nucleotides: TGTGCCAGCAGCCTGAAAACGGGACTAGCGGGCCACACAGATACGCAGTATTTT.

CDR3 in amino acids: CSVESAPWITDTQYF. CDR3 DNA sequence: TGCAGCGTTGAATCAGCTCCTTGGATCACAGATACGCAGTATTTT. The chain links TRBV29-1 to TRBJ2-3, with unresolved D. V lost 2 bases and J 2 bases, leaving 14 bases between the germline ends. This CDR3 contains 15 residues. CDR1 and CDR2 from the germline V gene are SQVTM and ANQGSEA.

This clonotype was detected a few times. The chain recombines TRBV27 with TRBJ1-2; D unclear. Deletions cut 6 bases from V and 5 bases from J, with 19 bases between. Germline CDR1 reads MNHEY; CDR2 reads SMNVEV (reference sequence). The CDR3 runs to 15 residues. Here the CDR3 DNA reads TGTGCCAGCAGACAAAGAGCCGATTCGAATTATGGCTACACCTTC. Translation gives CASRQRADSNYGYTF.

The gene calls are TRBV12-3 or TRBV12-4 and TRBJ1-5; a weak D match, TRBD1 (5 bases). This CDR3 is 14 amino acids long. Deletions cut 3 bases from V and 5 bases from J, with 11 bases between. The CDR3 DNA reads TGTGCCAGCAGTTTCCCCGGGGCCCATCAGCCCCAGCATTTT. Encoded protein: CASSFPGAHQPQHF.

This clonotype was observed a few times. The chain has TRBV5-5 and TRBJ2-1; 14 bases are a match to TRBD2. The germline V gene has CDR1 SGHKS and CDR2 YYEKEE (reference sequence). The CDR3 has 14 amino acids. Trimming at V came to 0 bases and at J to 13 bases, leaving 3 bases not matched to a gene. The CDR3 loop reads CASSLGLAGGIQFF. The DNA for the CDR3 is TGTGCCAGCAGCTTGGGACTAGCGGGGGGGATTCAGTTCTTC.

This clonotype appeared a few times. The V call is TRBV9, the J call TRBJ1-5; possible D gene TRBD1, 5 bases. This CDR3 has 14 amino acids. V was shortened by 3 bases and J by 0 bases, with 7 bases between the two germline ends. Germline V lookup: CDR1 SGDLS, CDR2 YYNGEE. CDR3 nucleotide sequence: TGTGCCAGCAGCGAAGGGGTTAGCAATCAGCCCCAGCATTTT. This encodes CASSEGVSNQPQHF.

This chain links TRBV6-2 or TRBV6-3 with TRBJ2-5, with TRBD1 matching 8 bases. This CDR3 region has 18 residues. V dropped 6 bases and J dropped 2; count of bases not matched to a gene: 17. Germline V lookup: CDR1 MNHEY, CDR2 SVGEGT. The CDR3 spells CASSRAGTGSPTQETQYF. In DNA, the CDR3 is TGTGCCAGCAGCCGCGCCGGGACAGGCAGTCCCACTCAAGAGACCCAGTACTTC.

In its sample, this clonotype was seen a few times. A much bigger clone sits one base away, suggesting this may be a read error. This rearrangement joins TRBV9 to TRBJ2-2; a possible D gene is TRBD1 (6 bases). Deletions cut 2 bases from V and 1 base from J, with 9 bases between. CDR1 and CDR2 (germline): SGDLS, YYNGEE. CDR3 length: 15 residues. This CDR3 reads CASSVRTVNTGELFF. CDR3 in DNA: TGTGCCAGCAGCGTCCGGACAGTGAACACCGGGGAGCTGTTTTTT.

This chain connects TRBV29-1 to TRBJ1-2, with unresolved D. Germline V gene lookup returns CDR1 SQVTM and CDR2 ANQGSEA. Between the trimmed V and J ends, which lost 7 bases and 4 bases, there was a span of 13 bases. The CDR3 extends over 12 amino acids. The CDR3 region is CSAGPGGYGYTF. In DNA, the CDR3 is TGCAGCGCAGGCCCAGGCGGCTATGGCTACACCTTC. Drawing the rest from reference TRBV29-1 and TRBJ1-2, the complete variable domain is SAVISQKPSRDICQRGTSLTIQCQVDSQVTMMFWYRQQPGQSLTLIATANQGSEATYESGFVIDKFPISRPNLTFSTLTVSNMSPEDSSIYLCSAGPGGYGYTFGSGTRLTVV.

V gene TRBV6-2 or TRBV6-3 combines with J gene TRBJ2-7; 8 positions agree with TRBD1. Germline lookup yields CDR1 MNHEY and CDR2 SVGEGT. After removal of 6 bases from V and 0 bases from J, the junction contained 7 bases not matched to a gene. CDR3 length: 15 amino acids. In DNA form, the CDR3 reads TGTGCCAGCAGCCGAACGGGACAGGTCTCCTACGAGCAGTACGTC. Amino acids: CASSRTGQVSYEQYV.

This chain uses TRBV7-6 with TRBJ2-1; TRBD2 aligns across 7 bases. This CDR3 contains 15 residues. CDR1 and CDR2 (germline): SGHVS, FNYEAQ. Trimming removed 1 base from V and 6 bases from J; junction bases left unmatched: 6. In DNA form, the CDR3 reads TGTGCCAGCAGCTTAGGCGGGAGCGGGATCAATGAGCAGTTCTTC. This sequence encodes CASSLGGSGINEQFF.

This clonotype has more than one count but fewer than ten. This rearrangement joins TRBV20-1 to TRBJ2-7; the D gene could be TRBD1 or TRBD2 (5 bases each). The CDR3 spans 16 residues. CDR1 and CDR2 from the germline V gene are DFQATT and SNEGSKA (reference sequence). Trimming cost V 3 bases and J 9 bases, with 27 bases left between them. CDR3 nucleotide sequence: TGCAGTGCTAGGACGCACGGGACCGCCAGCCAAAGGGGGCAGTACTTC. Translation gives CSARTHGTASQRGQYF.

The V gene is TRBV27, the J gene TRBJ2-7, with TRBD2 matching over 10 bases. The CDR3 is 17 residues long. V lost 0 bases to trimming and J lost 2 bases; unmatched junction nucleotides: 7. The germline CDR1 and CDR2 sequences are MNHEY and SMNVEV (reference sequence). CDR3 DNA: TGTGCCAGCAGTTTATCAGGCTGGACTAGCGGTACCTACGAGCAGTACTTC. Translating gives CASSLSGWTSGTYEQYF.